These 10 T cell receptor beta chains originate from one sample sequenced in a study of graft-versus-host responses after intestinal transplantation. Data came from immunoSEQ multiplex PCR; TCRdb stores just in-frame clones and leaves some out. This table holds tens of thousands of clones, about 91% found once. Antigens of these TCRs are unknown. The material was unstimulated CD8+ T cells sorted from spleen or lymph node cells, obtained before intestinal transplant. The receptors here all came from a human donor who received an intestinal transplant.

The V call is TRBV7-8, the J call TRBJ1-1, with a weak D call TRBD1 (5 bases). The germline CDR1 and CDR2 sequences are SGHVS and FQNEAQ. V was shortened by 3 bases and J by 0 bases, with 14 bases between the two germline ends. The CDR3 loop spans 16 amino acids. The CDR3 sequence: CASSFWGVYMNTEAFF. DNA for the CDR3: TGTGCCAGCAGCTTTTGGGGGGTTTATATGAACACTGAAGCTTTCTTT.

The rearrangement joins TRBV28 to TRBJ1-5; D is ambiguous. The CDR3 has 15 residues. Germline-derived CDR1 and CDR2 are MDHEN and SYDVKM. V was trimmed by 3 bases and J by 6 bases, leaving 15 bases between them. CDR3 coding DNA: TGTGCCAGCAGTTTCCGGGGATCCTCGGGTCAGCCCCAGCATTTT. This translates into CASSFRGSSGQPQHF.

CDR3 nucleotide sequence: TGTGCCAGCAGCCAAGAGTTCGAGGGTAGCTACGAGCAGTACTTC. Its protein is CASSQEFEGSYEQYF. The V call is TRBV4-2, the J call TRBJ2-7, with D maybe TRBD2 (5 bases). CDR3 size: 15 residues. Germline V gene data show CDR1 as LGHNA and CDR2 as YNFKEQ. Trimming took 0 bases from V and 3 from J, leaving 12 bases between them.

This chain's CDR3 is CASSLLAGFYNEQFF. The CDR3 DNA reads TGTGCCAGCAGCCTCTTAGCGGGATTTTACAATGAGCAGTTCTTC. The chain is built from TRBV11-2 and TRBJ2-1; 8 bases map to TRBD2. Germline loops: CDR1 SGHAT, CDR2 FQNNGV. This CDR3 has 15 amino acids. The V segment lost 5 bases and the J segment 4 bases; nucleotides outside the gene matches: 7.

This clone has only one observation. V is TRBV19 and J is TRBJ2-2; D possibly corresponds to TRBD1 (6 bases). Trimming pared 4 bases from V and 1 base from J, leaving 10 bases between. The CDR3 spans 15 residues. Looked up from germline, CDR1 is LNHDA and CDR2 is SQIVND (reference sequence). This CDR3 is CASSKATGNTGELFF. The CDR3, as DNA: TGTGCCAGTAGTAAGGCGACAGGGAACACCGGGGAGCTGTTTTTT.

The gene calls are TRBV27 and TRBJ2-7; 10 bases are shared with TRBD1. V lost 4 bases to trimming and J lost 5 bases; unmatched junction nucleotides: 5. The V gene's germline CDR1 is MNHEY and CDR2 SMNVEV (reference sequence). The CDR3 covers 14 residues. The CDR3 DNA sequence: TGTGCCAGCAGTTCCTGGACAGGGGGGGACGAGCAGTACTTC. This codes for CASSSWTGGDEQYF.

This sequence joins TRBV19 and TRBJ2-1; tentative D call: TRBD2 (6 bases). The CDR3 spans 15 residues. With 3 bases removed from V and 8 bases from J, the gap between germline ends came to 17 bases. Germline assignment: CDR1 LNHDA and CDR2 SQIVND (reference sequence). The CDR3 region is CASSIVGTQRDEQFF. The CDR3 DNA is TGTGCCAGTAGTATTGTTGGGACTCAGCGGGATGAGCAGTTCTTC.

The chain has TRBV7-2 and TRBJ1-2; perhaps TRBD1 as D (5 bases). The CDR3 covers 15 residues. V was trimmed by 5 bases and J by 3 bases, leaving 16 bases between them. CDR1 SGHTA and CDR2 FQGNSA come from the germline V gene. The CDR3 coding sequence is TGTGCCAGCAGCCCTCCCCACAGGTTGCACTATGGCTACACCTTC. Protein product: CASSPPHRLHYGYTF.

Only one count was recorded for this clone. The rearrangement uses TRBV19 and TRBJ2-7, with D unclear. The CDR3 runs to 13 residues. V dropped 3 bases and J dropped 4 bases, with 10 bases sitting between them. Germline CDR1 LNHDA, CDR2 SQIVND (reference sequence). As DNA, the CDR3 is TGTGCCAGTAGTATGTCAGGATCTTACGAGCAGTACTTC. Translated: CASSMSGSYEQYF.

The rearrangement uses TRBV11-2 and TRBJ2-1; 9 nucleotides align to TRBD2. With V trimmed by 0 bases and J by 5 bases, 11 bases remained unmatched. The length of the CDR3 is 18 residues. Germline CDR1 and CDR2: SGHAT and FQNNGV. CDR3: CASSLDHPTSGLHNEQFF. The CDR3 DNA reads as TGTGCCAGCAGCTTAGATCACCCCACTAGCGGGCTTCACAATGAGCAGTTCTTC.